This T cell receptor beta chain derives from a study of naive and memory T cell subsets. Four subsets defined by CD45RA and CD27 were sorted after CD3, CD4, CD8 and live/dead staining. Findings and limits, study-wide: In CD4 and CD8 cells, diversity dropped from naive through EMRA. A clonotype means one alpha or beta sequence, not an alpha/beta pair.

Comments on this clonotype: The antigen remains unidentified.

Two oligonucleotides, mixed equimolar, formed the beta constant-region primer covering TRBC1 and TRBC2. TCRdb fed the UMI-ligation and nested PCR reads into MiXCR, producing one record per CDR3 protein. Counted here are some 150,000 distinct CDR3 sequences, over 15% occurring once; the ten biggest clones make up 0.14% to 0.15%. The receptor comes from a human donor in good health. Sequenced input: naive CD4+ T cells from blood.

The DNA of the CDR3 is TGCAGTGCCGCCTCCGGGATTGGGGGTGAAGCTTTCTTT. This encodes CSAASGIGGEAFF. The chain has TRBV20-1 and TRBJ1-1, with D maybe TRBD1 (5 bases). This CDR3 is 13 amino acids long. Germline V lookup: CDR1 DFQATT, CDR2 SNEGSKA (reference sequence). The V gene lost 6 bases and the J gene lost 7 bases, with 18 bases spanning the gap.